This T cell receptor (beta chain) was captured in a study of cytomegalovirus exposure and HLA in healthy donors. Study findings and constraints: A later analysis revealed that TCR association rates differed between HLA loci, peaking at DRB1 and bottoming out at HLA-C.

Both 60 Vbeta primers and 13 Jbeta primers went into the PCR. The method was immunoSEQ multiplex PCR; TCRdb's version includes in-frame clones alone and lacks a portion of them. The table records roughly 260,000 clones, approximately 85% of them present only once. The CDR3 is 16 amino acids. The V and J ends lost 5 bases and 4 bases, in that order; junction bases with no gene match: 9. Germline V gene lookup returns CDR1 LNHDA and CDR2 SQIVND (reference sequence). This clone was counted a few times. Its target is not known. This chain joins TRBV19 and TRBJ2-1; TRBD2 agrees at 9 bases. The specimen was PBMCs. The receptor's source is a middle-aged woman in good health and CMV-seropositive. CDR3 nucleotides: TGTGCCAGTAGTCTGGGGGGCGGGGGGGTATACAATGAGCAGTTCTTC. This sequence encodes CASSLGGGGVYNEQFF.